The 14 T cell receptor beta chains in this list originate from one sample, sequenced in a study of shared T cell receptors in the human thymus. The data were produced by immunoSEQ multiplex PCR, yet TCRdb's version contains in-frame clones alone and is incomplete. Among about 660,000 clones listed, roughly 90% were seen once. The same sample was also studied in work on human thymus T cells.

Sequenced: thymocytes. The receptors originated from a boy in the first two years of life with a congenital heart defect.

This clone has a single count. This chain joins TRBV7-9 and TRBJ2-3; 15 bases match TRBD2. CDR3 length equals 17 residues. The germline CDR1 and CDR2 sequences are SEHNR and FQNEAQ (reference sequence). V dropped 3 bases and J dropped 4; count of bases not matched to a gene: 5. The DNA of the CDR3 is TGTGCCAGCAGCTTCGGACTAGCGGGAGGGCCCTCAGATACGCAGTATTTT. This codes for CASSFGLAGGPSDTQYF.

The chain recombines TRBV4-1 with TRBJ1-4; 9 nucleotides agree with TRBD1. Germline V lookup: CDR1 MGHRA, CDR2 YSYEKL. The CDR3 length is 18 residues. After removal of 0 bases from V and 5 bases from J, the junction contained 10 bases not matched to a gene. The CDR3 here is CASSQEGDRVRSNEKLFF. CDR3 nucleotide sequence: TGCGCCAGCAGCCAAGAGGGGGACAGGGTGAGGTCCAATGAAAAACTGTTTTTT.

V and J are TRBV7-3 and TRBJ1-1; 11 bases agree with TRBD1. The CDR3 loop spans 13 amino acids. The ends lost 3 bases at V and 7 bases at J; junction bases unmatched: 1. CDR1 is SGHTA, CDR2 FQGTGA, per germline. The CDR3 nucleotides read TGTGCCAGCAGCTTGGACAGGGGGCTTGAAGCTTTCTTT. This sequence encodes CASSLDRGLEAFF.

The V and J genes are TRBV7-6 and TRBJ2-5; possibly TRBD2 for D (5 bases). The CDR3 extends over 13 amino acids. V was shortened by 0 bases and J by 5 bases, with 7 bases between the two germline ends. In germline, CDR1 is SGHVS, CDR2 FNYEAQ. CDR3 bases: TGTGCCAGCAGCTTAGCGCCGGGGGAGACCCAGTACTTC. Encoded protein: CASSLAPGETQYF.

The chain combines TRBV9 with TRBJ2-1; 10 nucleotides line up with TRBD2. Germline V CDR1 and CDR2: SGDLS, YYNGEE. The V gene end was trimmed by 0 bases and the J gene end by 10 bases; junction bases not matched to a gene: 1. The CDR3 is 13 residues long. CDR3 sequence reads: CASSVALAGEQFF. In DNA, the CDR3 is TGTGCCAGCAGCGTAGCACTAGCGGGGGAGCAGTTCTTC.

This clone came up once. The chain recombines TRBV10-3 with TRBJ1-4; D unclear. The V gene's germline CDR1 is ENHRY and CDR2 SYGVKD. Trimming took 4 bases from V and 3 from J, leaving 12 bases between them. The CDR3 length is 15 residues. The CDR3 loop reads CAISGQAFPNEKLFF. The CDR3 DNA reads TGTGCCATCAGTGGGCAGGCTTTCCCTAATGAAAAACTGTTTTTT.

V gene TRBV30 combines with J gene TRBJ2-5, with D perhaps TRBD2 (5 bases). The CDR3 extends over 15 amino acids. Per the germline V gene, CDR1 is GTSNPN and CDR2 is SVGIG (reference sequence). The ends were cut back, 2 bases at V and 3 bases at J, with 16 bases in the middle. CDR3 protein: CAWSPPGLPKETQYF. Written as DNA, the CDR3 is TGTGCCTGGAGTCCTCCCGGACTGCCGAAAGAGACCCAGTACTTC. Based on the CDR3 plus reference TRBV30 and TRBJ2-5, the full variable domain is SQTIHQWPATLVQPVGSPLSLECTVEGTSNPNLYWYRQAAGRGLQLLFYSVGIGQISSEVPQNLSASRPQDRQFILSSKKLLLSDSGFYLCAWSPPGLPKETQYFGPGTRLLVL.

V gene TRBV20-1 combines with J gene TRBJ1-6, with D unclear. The germline gives CDR1 DFQATT, CDR2 SNEGSKA (reference sequence). Trimming left V 1 base short and J 10 bases short, with 5 bases between. The CDR3 has 11 residues. The DNA for the CDR3 is TGCAGTGCTAGAGCTCTATCACCCCTCCACTTT. Translated: CSARALSPLHF.

This chain uses TRBV4-1 with TRBJ2-1, with D perhaps TRBD2 (5 bases). CDR3 length: 18 amino acids. The germline V gene has CDR1 MGHRA and CDR2 YSYEKL. Deletions cut 0 bases from V and 0 bases from J, with 15 bases between. CDR3 in DNA: TGCGCCAGCAGCCAAGATCTTAGAGGACTGGGCTCCTACAATGAGCAGTTCTTC. This sequence encodes CASSQDLRGLGSYNEQFF.

The chain employs TRBV7-9 and TRBJ1-4; TRBD1 aligns across 7 bases. J lost 7 bases, V lost 4 bases, and 3 bases had no gene match. The CDR3 sequence is 13 residues long. Germline lookup yields CDR1 SEHNR and CDR2 FQNEAQ (reference sequence). This chain's CDR3 is CASSSRTGEKLFF. CDR3 in DNA: TGTGCCAGCAGCTCGAGGACAGGTGAAAAACTGTTTTTT. Variable domain in full (rest from reference TRBV7-9 and TRBJ1-4): DTGVSQNPRHKITKRGQNVTFRCDPISEHNRLYWYRQTLGQGPEFLTYFQNEAQLEKSRLLSDRFSAERPKGSFSTLEIQRTEQGDSAMYLCASSSRTGEKLFFGSGTQLSVL.

V is TRBV7-2 and J is TRBJ2-7; 7 bases are a match to TRBD1. There are 13 residues in the CDR3. Trimming removed 4 bases from V and 6 bases from J; junction bases left unmatched: 6. From germline, CDR1 is SGHTA and CDR2 FQGNSA. For the CDR3, the DNA is TGTGCCAGCAGCTCCGGGACAGCCTTCGAGCAGTACTTC. As protein: CASSSGTAFEQYF.

The chain links TRBV4-3 to TRBJ2-7; 10 bases match TRBD2. Germline lookup yields CDR1 LGHNA and CDR2 YSLEER. The CDR3 has 16 residues. V shed 0 bases and J 7 bases; nucleotides not matched to a gene: 9. DNA for the CDR3: TGCGCCAGCAGCCAAGAGTGGCTAGCGGGAGTCGAAGAGCAGTACTTC. Its translation is CASSQEWLAGVEEQYF.

The V and J genes are TRBV30 and TRBJ1-1; D is ambiguous. The CDR3 loop spans 16 amino acids. The germline V and J ends were trimmed by 0 bases and 7 bases, with 21 bases remaining between them. CDR1 and CDR2 (germline): GTSNPN, SVGIG (reference sequence). The chain's CDR3 is CAWSVPGRFSPHEAFF. CDR3 sequence (DNA): TGTGCCTGGAGTGTACCCGGCAGGTTTTCGCCCCATGAAGCTTTCTTT.

The chain uses TRBV7-2 and TRBJ2-7; D is undetermined. This CDR3 has 12 amino acids. The germline CDR1 and CDR2 sequences are SGHTA and FQGNSA. V was cut by 4 bases and J by 0 bases, with 4 bases left in between. The CDR3 loop is CASSYTSYEQYF. Here the CDR3 DNA reads TGTGCCAGCAGCTACACCTCCTACGAGCAGTACTTC.